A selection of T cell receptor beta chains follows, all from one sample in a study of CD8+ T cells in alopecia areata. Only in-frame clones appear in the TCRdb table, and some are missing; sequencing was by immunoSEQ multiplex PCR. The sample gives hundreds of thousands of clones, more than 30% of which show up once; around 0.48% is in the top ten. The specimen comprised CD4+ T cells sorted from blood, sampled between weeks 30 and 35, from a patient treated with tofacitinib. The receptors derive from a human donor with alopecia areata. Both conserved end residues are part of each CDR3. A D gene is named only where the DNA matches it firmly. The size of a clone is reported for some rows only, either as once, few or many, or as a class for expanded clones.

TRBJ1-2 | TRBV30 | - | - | CAWSVFTGRSYGYTF | TGTGCCTGGAGTGTATTTACAGGGAGGTCTTATGGCTACACCTTC
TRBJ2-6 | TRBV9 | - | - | CASSDGGANVLTF | TGTGCCAGCAGCGATGGAGGGGCCAACGTCCTGACTTTC
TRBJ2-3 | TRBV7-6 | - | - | CASSLATLSTDTQYF | TGTGCCAGCAGCTTAGCGACCCTTAGCACAGATACGCAGTATTTT
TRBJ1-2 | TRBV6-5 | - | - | CASRPGATRYGYTF | TGTGCCAGCAGGCCAGGGGCCACTCGGTATGGCTACACCTTC
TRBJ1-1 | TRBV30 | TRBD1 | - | CARKPGQANTEAFF | TGTGCCCGAAAACCCGGACAGGCGAACACTGAAGCTTTCTTT
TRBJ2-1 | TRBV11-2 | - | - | CATEPLSSHEQFF | TGTGCCACCGAGCCCTTATCTAGCCATGAGCAGTTCTTC
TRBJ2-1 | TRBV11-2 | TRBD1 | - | CASSSLRSTGGRSYNEQFF | TGTGCCAGCAGCTCATTACGCTCCACAGGGGGCCGCTCCTACAATGAGCAGTTCTTC
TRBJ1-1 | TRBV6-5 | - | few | CASSYSWGKTEAFF | TGTGCCAGCAGTTACTCGTGGGGAAAGACTGAAGCTTTCTTT
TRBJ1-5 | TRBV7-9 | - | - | CASRRGVDQPQHF | TGTGCCAGCAGACGGGGGGTCGATCAGCCCCAGCATTTT
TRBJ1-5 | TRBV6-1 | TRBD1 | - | CASSESLSRRDRVFQPQHF | TGTGCCAGCAGTGAATCTTTGTCCCGGCGGGACAGGGTTTTCCAGCCCCAGCATTTT
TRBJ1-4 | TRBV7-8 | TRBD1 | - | CASSRDRAEKLFF | TGTGCCAGCAGCCGGGACAGGGCTGAAAAACTGTTTTTT
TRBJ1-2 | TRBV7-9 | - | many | CASSLVTQGLGYTF | TGTGCCAGCAGCTTAGTTACACAGGGACTTGGCTACACCTTC
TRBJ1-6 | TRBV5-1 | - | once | CASSLGGAGSPLHF | TGCGCCAGCAGCTTGGGCGGGGCTGGTTCACCCCTCCACTTT
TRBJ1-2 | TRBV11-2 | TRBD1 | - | CASSLDLGQGADGYTF | TGTGCCAGCAGCTTAGATCTGGGACAGGGGGCCGATGGCTACACCTTC
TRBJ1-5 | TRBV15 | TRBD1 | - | CATSRDPTRQGARQPQHF | TGTGCCACCAGCAGAGATCCCACGAGACAGGGGGCAAGACAGCCCCAGCATTTT